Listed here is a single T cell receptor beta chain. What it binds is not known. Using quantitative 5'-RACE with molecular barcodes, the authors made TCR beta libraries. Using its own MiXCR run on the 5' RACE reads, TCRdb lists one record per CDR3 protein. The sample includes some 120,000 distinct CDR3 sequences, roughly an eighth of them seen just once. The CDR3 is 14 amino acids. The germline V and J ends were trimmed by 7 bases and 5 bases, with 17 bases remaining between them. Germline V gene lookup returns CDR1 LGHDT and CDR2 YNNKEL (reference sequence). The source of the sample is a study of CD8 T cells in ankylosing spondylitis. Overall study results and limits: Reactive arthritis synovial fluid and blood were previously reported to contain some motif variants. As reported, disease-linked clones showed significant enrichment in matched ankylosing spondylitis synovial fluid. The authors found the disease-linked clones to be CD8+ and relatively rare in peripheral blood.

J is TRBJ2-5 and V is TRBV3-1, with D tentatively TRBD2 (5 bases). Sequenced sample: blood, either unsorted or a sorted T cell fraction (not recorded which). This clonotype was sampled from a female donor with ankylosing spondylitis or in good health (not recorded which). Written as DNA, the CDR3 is TGTGCCAGCATAGATCTCGGGATGGGGGAGACCCAGTACTTC. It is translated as CASIDLGMGETQYF.